This T cell receptor beta chain was sequenced during a study of blood T cell repertoires in COVID-19. Study-level background: Sites in the United States, Italy and Spain provided acute and convalescent COVID-19 samples. Sources were T cells, B-cell-depleted T cells, or PBMCs; the material itself was cDNA or gDNA.

Between the trimmed V and J ends, which lost 3 bases and 0 bases, there was a span of 11 bases. The CDR3 contains 15 residues. CDR1 and CDR2 (germline): LGHDT, YNNKEL (reference sequence). In the original workflow: Amplified reference gene primers provided the basis for estimating nucleated cell counts. Measured with immunoSEQ multiplex PCR; TCRdb has only the in-frame clones, and not every one. Clone size and the V and J calls come from that table; the DNA yielded D and trimming. The sample lists about 130,000 clones, just under 85% occurring once. The receptor was isolated from a woman aged 50 to 60 with acute or convalescent COVID-19. The rearrangement joins TRBV3-1 (or the pseudogene TRBV3-2) to TRBJ1-1; D uncertain. Sequencing was performed on peripheral blood. As DNA, the CDR3 is TGTGCCAGCAGCCACGGAGCAAGCATGAACACTGAAGCTTTCTTT. Amino acids: CASSHGASMNTEAFF.